Shown below are 14 T cell receptor beta chains from a single sample sequenced in a study of regulatory T cells in long-lasting Graves disease. Arm-PCR of CDR3 regions with iRepertoire HTBI primers generated TCR beta libraries. A single record per CDR3 protein comes from TCRdb applying MiXCR to the multiplex PCR reads. The data contain about 500,000 distinct CDR3 sequences, 16% of them seen just once; the ten biggest clones take up 9.5% to 15%. Time point reported: newly diagnosed GD, antithyroid drugs for less than 3 months. RNA extracted from PBMCs served as the sequencing template. These sequences were also reported in another study, on T cells in Graves' hyperthyroidism and ophthalmopathy.

The sequenced sample was peripheral blood mononuclear cells (PBMCs), obtained at new diagnosis, from a patient treated with antithyroid drugs. These receptors were collected from a man aged 40-49 years with Graves disease.

The sample holds a few counts of this clonotype. This chain connects TRBV5-4 to TRBJ2-7; 9 bases map to TRBD2. CDR3 length equals 15 residues. The trim removed 5 bases at V and 1 base at J, leaving 7 bases unmatched. Looked up from germline, CDR1 is SGHNT and CDR2 is YYREEE (reference sequence). The CDR3 DNA is TGTGCCAGCAGATTTCAAGCGGGAGGTTCCTACGAGCAGTACTTC. Protein: CASRFQAGGSYEQYF.

This clonotype has ten or more counts. The junction and the germline gene differ at one end; a read error may be behind it. This sequence joins TRBV4-1 and TRBJ2-7; possibly TRBD2 for D (6 bases). CDR3 size: 15 residues. The germline gives CDR1 MGHRA, CDR2 YSYEKL. The CDR3 DNA follows: TGTGCCAGCAGCCAAGACGCGGGAAGGCCCTACGAGCAGTACTTC. Amino acid sequence: CASSQDAGRPYEQYF.

The chain has TRBV7-9 and TRBJ1-4; D gene unclear. V gave up 5 bases and J gave up 2 bases, with 6 bases separating them. This CDR3 spans 13 amino acids. From germline, CDR1 is SEHNR and CDR2 FQNEAQ (reference sequence). The CDR3 region has the DNA TGTGCCAGCAGCCGGCATACTAATGAAAAACTGTTTTTT. It is translated as CASSRHTNEKLFF.

This clonotype has ten or more counts. The CDR3: CATLQGLAGGDTQYF. The CDR3 coding sequence is TGTGCCACTCTTCAAGGGCTAGCGGGAGGTGATACGCAGTATTTT. This sequence joins TRBV28 and TRBJ2-3; TRBD2 agrees at 11 bases. Germline CDR1 reads MDHEN; CDR2 reads SYDVKM. The junction had 12 bases not matched to a gene; V was cut back by 10 bases and J by 6 bases. This CDR3 is 15 amino acids long.

In this sample, this clonotype turned up many times. The chain combines TRBV12-3 or TRBV12-4 with TRBJ1-2; perhaps TRBD1 as D (6 bases). Trimming shortened V by 5 bases and J by 4 bases, and 11 bases separated the two germline ends. CDR3 length: 13 residues. The DNA of the CDR3 is TGTGCCAGCAGTCAGGGACATCCCTATGGCTACACCTTC. This encodes CASSQGHPYGYTF.

This clonotype was counted ten times or more. V and J are TRBV20-1 and TRBJ2-1; a possible D gene is TRBD2 (6 bases). The CDR3 runs to 14 residues. CDR1 and CDR2 (germline): DFQATT, SNEGSKA (reference sequence). The germline V and J ends were trimmed by 1 base and 0 bases, with 7 bases remaining between them. CDR3 nucleotide sequence: TGCAGTGCTAGAGCTAGCGTCTCCTACAATGAGCAGTTCTTC. This encodes CSARASVSYNEQFF.

CDR3 nucleotides: TGTGCCAGCACCCCTGGGGGGGGTGAGCAGTACTTC. This codes for CASTPGGGEQYF. The V call is TRBV3-1, the J call TRBJ2-7; 7 positions match TRBD2. Germline V lookup: CDR1 LGHDT, CDR2 YNNKEL (reference sequence). The CDR3 runs 12 residues. Trimming took 7 bases from V and 7 from J; bases not matched to a gene: 7.

In this sample, this clonotype turned up a few times. The chain has TRBV4-2 and TRBJ1-4; D is unclear. Trimming shortened V by 7 bases and J by 0 bases, and 6 bases separated the two germline ends. This CDR3 is 13 amino acids long. Germline-derived CDR1 and CDR2 are LGHNA and YNFKEQ. The CDR3 coding sequence is TGTGCCAGCACCCCCTCAACTAATGAAAAACTGTTTTTT. Its protein is CASTPSTNEKLFF.

J is TRBJ1-2 and V is TRBV20-1; D is uncertain. This CDR3 spans 13 amino acids. Germline V gene data show CDR1 as DFQATT and CDR2 as SNEGSKA (reference sequence). The V end was cut by 6 bases, the J end by 2 bases, with 13 bases between. For the CDR3, the DNA is TGCAGTGCCCCCCCCACATGGAACTATGGCTACACCTTC. It translates to CSAPPTWNYGYTF.

This clonotype was detected ten times or more. The chain is built from TRBV7-9 and TRBJ2-7, with a tentative D call TRBD1 (5 bases). Trimming took 2 bases from V and 1 from J, leaving 21 bases between them. The CDR3 totals 18 residues. Germline CDR1 and CDR2: SEHNR and FQNEAQ (reference sequence). In nucleotides, the CDR3 is TGTGCCAGCAGCTTAATATCGTTGGGGCAGGTCAATTCCTACGAGCAGTACTTC. Its protein is CASSLISLGQVNSYEQYF.

This clonotype appeared a few times. The chain has TRBV7-9 and TRBJ2-5, with D possibly TRBD2 on 7 matching bases. Trimming removed 5 bases from V and 2 bases from J, with 21 bases in between. CDR1 is SEHNR, CDR2 FQNEAQ, per germline (reference sequence). This CDR3 comprises 17 residues. This CDR3 reads CASSQPGGGGRQETQYF. The CDR3 region has the DNA TGTGCCAGCAGCCAGCCCGGGGGAGGGGGTCGTCAAGAGACCCAGTACTTC. Variable domain in full (rest from reference TRBV7-9 and TRBJ2-5): DTGVSQNPRHKITKRGQNVTFRCDPISEHNRLYWYRQTLGQGPEFLTYFQNEAQLEKSRLLSDRFSAERPKGSFSTLEIQRTEQGDSAMYLCASSQPGGGGRQETQYFGPGTRLLVL.

A remark on this clonotype: Germline and junction disagree at one end, which may indicate a read error. The rearrangement joins TRBV28 to TRBJ1-6; TRBD1 matches 8 bases. CDR1 MDHEN and CDR2 SYDVKM come from the germline V gene. The CDR3 has 17 residues. The CDR3 bases are TGTGCCAGCAGTTCTTACAGGGGGAGCTCCTATAATTCACCCTTCCACTTT. Protein sequence: CASSSYRGSSYNSPFHF.

Many counts were recorded for this clonotype. The CDR3 sequence: CASSVGPHQPQHF. In DNA form, the CDR3 reads TGTGCCAGCAGCGTAGGGCCGCATCAGCCCCAGCATTTT. This chain links TRBV9 with TRBJ1-5, with D hard to call. The CDR3 contains 13 residues. Looked up from germline, CDR1 is SGDLS and CDR2 is YYNGEE. V lost 0 bases and J 5 bases, leaving 6 bases between the germline ends.

The J gene is TRBJ2-3, the V gene TRBV27, with D perhaps TRBD1 (5 bases). The V gene's germline CDR1 is MNHEY and CDR2 SMNVEV (reference sequence). Trimming stripped 6 bases from V and 11 bases from J, with 12 bases between. The CDR3 is made up of 11 amino acids. DNA of the CDR3: TGTGCCAGCAGCCAGGGCCATGAGCAGTATTTT. It is translated as CASSQGHEQYF.